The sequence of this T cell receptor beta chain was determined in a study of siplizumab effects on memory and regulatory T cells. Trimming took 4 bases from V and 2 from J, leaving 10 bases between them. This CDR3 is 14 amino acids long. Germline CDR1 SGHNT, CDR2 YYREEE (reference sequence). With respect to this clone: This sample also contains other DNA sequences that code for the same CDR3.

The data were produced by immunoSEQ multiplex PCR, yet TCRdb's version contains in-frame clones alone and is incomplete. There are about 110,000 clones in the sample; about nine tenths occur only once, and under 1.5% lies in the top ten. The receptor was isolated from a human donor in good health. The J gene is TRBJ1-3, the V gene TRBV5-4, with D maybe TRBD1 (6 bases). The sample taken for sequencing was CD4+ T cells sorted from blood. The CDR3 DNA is TGTGCCAGCAGCCTACAGGGACCTGGAAACACCATATATTTT. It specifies CASSLQGPGNTIYF.